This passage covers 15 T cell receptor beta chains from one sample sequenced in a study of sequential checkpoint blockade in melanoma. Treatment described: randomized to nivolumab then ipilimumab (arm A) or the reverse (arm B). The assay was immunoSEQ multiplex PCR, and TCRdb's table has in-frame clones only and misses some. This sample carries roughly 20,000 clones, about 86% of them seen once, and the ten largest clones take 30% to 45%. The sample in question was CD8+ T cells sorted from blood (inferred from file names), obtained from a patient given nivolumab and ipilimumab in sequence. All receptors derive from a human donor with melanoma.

The CDR3 loop reads CASSLGQGVYNEQFF. CDR3 nucleotide sequence: TGTGCCAGCAGCTTAGGCCAGGGGGTTTACAATGAGCAGTTCTTC. This chain connects TRBV7-8 to TRBJ2-1, with 7 bases that match TRBD1. The J segment lost 4 bases and the V segment lost 1 base, leaving 4 bases of the junction unmatched. This CDR3 comprises 15 residues. Germline V gives CDR1 SGHVS, CDR2 FQNEAQ. Full variable domain (outside the CDR3, taken from reference TRBV7-8 and TRBJ2-1): GAGVSQSPRYKVAKRGQDVALRCDPISGHVSLFWYQQALGQGPEFLTYFQNEAQLDKSGLPSDRFFAERPEGSVSTLKIQRTQQEDSAVYLCASSLGQGVYNEQFFGPGTRLTVL.

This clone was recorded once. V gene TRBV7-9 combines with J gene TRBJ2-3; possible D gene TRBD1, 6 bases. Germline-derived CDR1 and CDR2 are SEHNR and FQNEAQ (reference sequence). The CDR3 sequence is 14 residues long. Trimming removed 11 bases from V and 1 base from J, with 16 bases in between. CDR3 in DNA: TGTGCCGGCAACACAGGGAGAGGCACAGATACGCAGTATTTT. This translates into CAGNTGRGTDTQYF.

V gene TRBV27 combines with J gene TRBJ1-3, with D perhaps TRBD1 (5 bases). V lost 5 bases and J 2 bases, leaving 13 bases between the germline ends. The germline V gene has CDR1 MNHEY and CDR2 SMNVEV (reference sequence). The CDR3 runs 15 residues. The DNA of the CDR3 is TGTGCCAGCAGTGAGGAGGGCAGGGCTGGAAACACCATATATTTT. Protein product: CASSEEGRAGNTIYF.

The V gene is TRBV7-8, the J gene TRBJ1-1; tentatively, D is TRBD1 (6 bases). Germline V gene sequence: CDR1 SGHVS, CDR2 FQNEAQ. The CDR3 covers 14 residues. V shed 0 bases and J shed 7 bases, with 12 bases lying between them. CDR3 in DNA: TGTGCCAGCAGCTTAGCTGGGACAAAACTTGAAGCTTTCTTT. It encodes CASSLAGTKLEAFF.

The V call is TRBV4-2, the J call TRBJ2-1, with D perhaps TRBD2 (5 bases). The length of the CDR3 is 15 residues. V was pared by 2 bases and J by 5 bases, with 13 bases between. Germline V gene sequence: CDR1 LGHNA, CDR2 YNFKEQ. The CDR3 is CASSQYGVRDNEQFF. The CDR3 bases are TGTGCCAGCAGCCAATACGGGGTCCGGGACAATGAGCAGTTCTTC.

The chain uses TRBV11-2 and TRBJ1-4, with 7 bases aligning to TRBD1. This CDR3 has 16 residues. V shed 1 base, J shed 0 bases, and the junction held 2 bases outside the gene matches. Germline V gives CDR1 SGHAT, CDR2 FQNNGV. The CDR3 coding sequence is TGTGCCAGCAGCTTAGGACAGGGCGCAACTAATGAAAAACTGTTTTTT. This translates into CASSLGQGATNEKLFF. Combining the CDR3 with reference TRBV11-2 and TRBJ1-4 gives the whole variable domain EAGVAQSPRYKIIEKRQSVAFWCNPISGHATLYWYQQILGQGPKLLIQFQNNGVVDDSQLPKDRFSAERLKGVDSTLKIQPAKLEDSAVYLCASSLGQGATNEKLFFGSGTQLSVL.

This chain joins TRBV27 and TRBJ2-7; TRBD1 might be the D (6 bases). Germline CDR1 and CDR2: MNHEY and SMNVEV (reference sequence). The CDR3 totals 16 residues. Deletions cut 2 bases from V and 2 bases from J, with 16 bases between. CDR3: CASSLQQGQATYEQYF. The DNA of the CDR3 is TGTGCCAGCAGTTTACAGCAGGGGCAGGCCACCTACGAGCAGTACTTC.

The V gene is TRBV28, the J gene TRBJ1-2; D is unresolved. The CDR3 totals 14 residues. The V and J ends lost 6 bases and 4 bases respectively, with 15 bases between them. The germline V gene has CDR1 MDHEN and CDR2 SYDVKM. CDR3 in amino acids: CASRWTNTPYGYTF. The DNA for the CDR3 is TGTGCCAGCAGATGGACTAATACCCCCTATGGCTACACCTTC.

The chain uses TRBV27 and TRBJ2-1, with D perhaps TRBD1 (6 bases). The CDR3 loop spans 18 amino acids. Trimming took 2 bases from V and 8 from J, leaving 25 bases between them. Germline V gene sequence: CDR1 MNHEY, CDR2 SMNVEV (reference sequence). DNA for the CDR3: TGTGCCAGCAGTTTAAGACAGGTTTTGAGAGGGCGCACGTATGAGCAGTTCTTC. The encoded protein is CASSLRQVLRGRTYEQFF.

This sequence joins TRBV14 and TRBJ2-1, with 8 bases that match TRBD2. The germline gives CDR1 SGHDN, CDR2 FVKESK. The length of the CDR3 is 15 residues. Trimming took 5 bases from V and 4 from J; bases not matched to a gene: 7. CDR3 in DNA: TGTGCCAGCAGCTTTCGAGCGGGGGCATACAATGAGCAGTTCTTC. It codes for CASSFRAGAYNEQFF.

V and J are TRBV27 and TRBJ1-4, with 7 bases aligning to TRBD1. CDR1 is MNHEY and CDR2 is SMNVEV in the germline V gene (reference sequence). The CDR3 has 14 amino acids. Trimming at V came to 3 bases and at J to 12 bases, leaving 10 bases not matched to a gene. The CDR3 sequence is CASSFMPGGDQLFF. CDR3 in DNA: TGTGCCAGCAGTTTCATGCCAGGGGGAGACCAACTGTTTTTT.

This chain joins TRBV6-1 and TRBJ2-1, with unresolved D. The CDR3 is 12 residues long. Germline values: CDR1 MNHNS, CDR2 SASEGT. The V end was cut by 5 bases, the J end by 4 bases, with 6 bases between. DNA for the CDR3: TGTGCCAGCAGTTCCCCTTACAATGAGCAGTTCTTC. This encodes CASSSPYNEQFF.

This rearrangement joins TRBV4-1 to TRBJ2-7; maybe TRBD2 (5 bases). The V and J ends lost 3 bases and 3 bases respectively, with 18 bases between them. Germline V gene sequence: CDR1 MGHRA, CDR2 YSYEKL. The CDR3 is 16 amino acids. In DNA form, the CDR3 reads TGCGCCAGCAGCCAGGGAGCCGGGTGGCTGGACTACGAGCAGTACTTC. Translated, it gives CASSQGAGWLDYEQYF.

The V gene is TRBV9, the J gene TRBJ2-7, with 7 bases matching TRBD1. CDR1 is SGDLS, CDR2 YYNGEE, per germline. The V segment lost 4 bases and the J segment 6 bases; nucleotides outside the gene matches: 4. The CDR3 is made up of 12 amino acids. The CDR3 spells CASSPTGAEQYF. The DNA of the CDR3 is TGTGCCAGCAGCCCTACAGGGGCCGAGCAGTACTTC.

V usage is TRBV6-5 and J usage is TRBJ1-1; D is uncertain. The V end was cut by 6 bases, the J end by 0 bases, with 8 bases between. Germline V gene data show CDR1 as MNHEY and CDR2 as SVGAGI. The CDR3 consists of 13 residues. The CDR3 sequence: CASSPGMNTEAFF. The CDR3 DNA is TGTGCCAGCAGCCCGGGGATGAACACTGAAGCTTTCTTT.